This T cell receptor (beta chain) was sequenced during a study of brain T cells in children with intractable seizures. The CDR3 is 17 amino acids. Trimming took off 2 bases at V and 4 bases at J, with 17 bases between the two ends. CDR1 is SGHDN and CDR2 is FVKESK in the germline V gene. The sequenced cases were selected for having the highest brain T cell transcript signatures. At least one anti-epileptic drug was given before surgery. Sequencing used immunoSEQ multiplex PCR; TCRdb keeps in-frame clones, though not all of them. The repertoire holds roughly 8,300 clones, with roughly four fifths as singletons.

The sequencing here drew on resected brain tissue, taken at surgery. The clonotype comes from a boy less than two years old with tuberous sclerosis and intractable seizures. The rearrangement uses TRBV14 and TRBJ2-2; D is perhaps TRBD1 (6 bases). The DNA of the CDR3 is TGTGCCAGCAGCCAACTCAGTCAGGGGTTGAGCACCGGGGAGCTGTTTTTT. This gives the protein CASSQLSQGLSTGELFF.